Below, 2 T cell receptor beta chains from the same sample are listed, as sequenced in a study of shared clonotypes between healthy human individuals. Terminally differentiated effector memory CD45RA+ cells were left out of the naive CD8 fraction, which was CD45RO-negative and positively selected for CCR7. Here immunoSEQ multiplex PCR was the method, and the copy in TCRdb shows in-frame clones only, minus some. This sample has around 2,000,000 clones, with about 94% found just once. Sequenced input: naive CD8+ T cells sorted from blood. Every receptor here comes from a man aged 18 to 30 in good health.

This sequence joins TRBV30 and TRBJ1-4; D is ambiguous. The CDR3 covers 12 residues. Germline CDR1 reads GTSNPN; CDR2 reads SVGIG (reference sequence). V was trimmed by 7 bases and J by 8 bases, leaving 14 bases between them. For the CDR3, the DNA is TGTGCCTCGAGCGGCAGTGGGGAAAAACTGTTTTTT. It encodes CASSGSGEKLFF. The full variable domain, its missing parts supplied by reference TRBV30 and TRBJ1-4, is SQTIHQWPATLVQPVGSPLSLECTVEGTSNPNLYWYRQAAGRGLQLLFYSVGIGQISSEVPQNLSASRPQDRQFILSSKKLLLSDSGFYLCASSGSGEKLFFGSGTQLSVL.

This clone showed up just once. Other DNA sequences in the sample encode the same CDR3. The V call is TRBV7-2, the J call TRBJ2-7; TRBD1 agrees at 7 bases. This CDR3 has 13 amino acids. V lost 1 base to trimming and J lost 4 bases; unmatched junction nucleotides: 1. From germline, CDR1 is SGHTA and CDR2 FQGNSA. Here the CDR3 reads CASSLEGAYEQYF. As DNA, the CDR3 is TGTGCCAGCAGCTTAGAGGGGGCTTACGAGCAGTACTTC. The whole variable domain, remainder taken from reference TRBV7-2 and TRBJ2-7, is GAGVSQSPSNKVTEKGKDVELRCDPISGHTALYWYRQSLGQGLEFLIYFQGNSAPDKSGLPSDRFSAERTGGSVSTLTIQRTQQEDSAVYLCASSLEGAYEQYFGPGTRLTVT.